The present entry profiles one T cell receptor (beta chain) with its context. Which antigen it targets is not known. Base qualities are not at hand, and no much larger clone is one base apart. Library preparation was by the immunoSEQ multiplex PCR assay. The multiplex PCR relied on a mix of 60 forward primers for TCR Vbeta segments and 13 reverse primers for TCR Jbeta segments. Amplification of the CDR3 region of rearranged TCR beta genes was performed with a multiplex PCR assay on genomic DNA. On the Illumina HiSeq System, the amplified TCR beta libraries were sequenced as 87-base-pair reads. The authors' analysis ran thus. Across the 666 repertoires, a later analysis counted tens of millions of unique TCR beta chains, approximately 12 million of which were shared by at least two donors. To remove PCR and sequencing errors, raw reads were error-corrected and collapsed into unique sequences using a nearest-neighbor algorithm that merged closely related sequences. Alignment of CDR3 sequences to IMGT reference sequences was used to assign V, D and J gene segments. Each retained sequence needed at least a six-nucleotide match to both a V gene segment and a J gene segment. A rearrangement was called productive if the CDR3 had no stop codons and remained in frame with V and J, and every other rearrangement was called non-productive. CDR3 was defined by IMGT convention, running from the second conserved V-encoded cysteine to the conserved J-encoded phenylalanine. The earlier analysis of about 560 of the donors excluded any sequence lacking an unambiguous match to a single V gene segment. An earlier analysis of 587 of the donors called V segments functional above 56.7% productive rearrangements and segregating when the between-donor standard deviation exceeded 5%. A statistical classification framework was built to diagnose cytomegalovirus status from the catalog of TCR beta chain sequences. In a later analysis, V and J genes were assigned by comparing TCR nucleotide sequences against IMGT/GENE-DB human TR gene sequences. In a later analysis, CDR3 sequences and most-parsimonious VDJ recombination scenarios were assigned using the TCRdist pipeline. In a later analysis, each TCR beta chain was defined by its CDR3 amino acid sequence together with its V-gene family, and reads lacking a unique V-gene family were excluded. A later analysis removed 592 highly shared, low-generation-probability nucleotide sequences to deal with suspected cross-contamination and a sequencing artifact. For each public chain, a later analysis derived a clonal expansion index from normalized ranks of inferred template counts within each repertoire. A later analysis computed generation probabilities with a VDJ recombination model fitted to out-of-frame rearrangements, and checked the results against IGoR. In a later analysis, TCR-TCR, TCR-HLA and TCR-CMV co-occurrence was scored with hypergeometric tests, and a repertoire-size bias correction was applied to TCR pairs. In a later analysis, false discovery rates were estimated by permuting HLA or CMV assignments 20 times. In a later analysis, co-occurring TCRs were grouped with DBSCAN, and TCRdist sequence similarity was added when clustering was performed within HLA-allele-positive subsets. Repertoires with fewer than 30,000 or more than 120,000 public chains were left out of co-occurrence clustering, as were roughly five repertoires with anomalous nucleotide sharing. TCRdb's version of the immuneACCESS table is confined to in-frame rearrangements and falls short of the full clone set. An unresolved V gene accounts for under half of the shortfall where checked; the remainder is of unknown origin. V and J calls and clone size come straight from that table; D and trimming were deduced from the DNA. For this sample the table gives some 190,000 clones, of which about 81% were detected only once. Of the sample, 1.5% falls within the top ten clones.

This sample was included in a study of cytomegalovirus exposure and HLA in healthy donors (dated by TCRdb to about 2017). For the wider study: According to an earlier analysis of a few hundred of the donors, about 179 million T cells yielded approximately 120 million unique TCR beta sequences and around 280 Gb of sequence data. The study aimed to test whether cataloging public T cell receptors could reveal signatures of past pathogen exposure. Rather than using new phenotypic data, the later analysis identified candidate immune exposures from TCR beta sequences and from how often those sequences occurred across donors. To decide whether each TCR beta V gene segment behaved as functional or pseudogenic, an earlier analysis of approximately 590 of the donors relied on high-throughput TCR beta sequencing. Alongside the repertoire data, information on donor age, sex, ethnicity and CMV serostatus was compiled. Besides the first cohort of roughly 660 subjects, a separate validation cohort made up of 120 different subjects was used. Approximately 300 gigabases of sequencing data and around 85 million unique TCR sequences made up an early release that covered around 640 HLA-typed donors. A later genetic analysis took genome-wide SNP genotypes for about 65% of the roughly 670 donors and used that subset as a discovery cohort. Every repertoire in the discovery cohort had been generated on one and the same sequencing platform. Among 300 to 500 genotyped donors of the cohort, an average of approximately 220,000 unique TCR beta nucleotide sequences was sequenced per donor, of which 15% to 20% were non-productive. Of the roughly 400 genotyped donors, more than 75% were placed in the genetic ancestry cluster associated with self-reported Caucasian donors. The number of typed donors differed by locus: roughly 620-640 for A, B, C, DRB1 and DQB1; 522 for DQA1; around 580 for DPA1; and approximately 450 for DPB1. To predict cytomegalovirus infection status, the study brought together high-throughput TCR immunosequencing, statistical association of individual TCRs with disease status, and machine learning. A later analysis re-examined previously published TCR beta repertoires from roughly 650 donors and added high-resolution HLA genotyping to investigate patterns of TCR occurrence. Four to six DR-DQ haplotypes were handled as single units for association and clustering because linkage in the cohort was strong. The study used immunosequencing to profile the T cell repertoires of hundreds of subjects and linked those repertoires to cytomegalovirus serostatus. HLA typing included class I and class II loci at four-digit resolution.

The cohort was made up of about 610 healthy bone marrow donors. Cohort members were all nominally healthy when sampled, although unrecorded immune exposures were likely present. The donor tested CMV seronegative, placing the donor among the 300 to 450 seronegative members of the cohort. Every donor gave a peripheral blood sample, and the peripheral blood mononuclear cells from that sample were used for TCR beta sequencing. Genomic DNA extraction from the blood cell samples was performed with the Qiagen DNeasy Blood Extraction Kit. As encoded in the germline V gene, CDR1 is SGHNT while CDR2 is YENEEA. V is clipped by 4 bases and J by 0 bases, and the sequence between their germline boundaries is 12 bases long. The CDR3 covers 15 residues, taking in both the cysteine and the phenylalanine. The DNA shown is the 45-base CDR3, in frame from base 1. What the research found in general, with its limitations: While some public TCRs were present in many individuals, most TCR sequences turned up only very rarely across donors. According to a later analysis, most CMV-associated TCR beta chains appeared to be HLA-restricted, and the HLA associations seemed to be driven largely by CMV exposure. In a later analysis, TCR association rates were found to vary across HLA loci, with the most associated TCRs seen for DRB1 alleles and the fewest for HLA-C alleles. HLA typing was unavailable for some donors at each locus, so association tests used only the typed subset. Because counts were too low, some 17 rarely observed V segments, including chromosome 9 orphons, were left out of the earlier analysis of a few hundred of the donors. Broadly in line with IMGT annotations, most TCR beta V segments showed up in productive rearrangements about 87% or about 30% of the time in an earlier analysis of approximately 600 of the donors. According to a later genetic analysis, donors in an Asian-associated ancestry cluster had fewer N-insertions in productive TCRs than the roughly 670-donor mean. Some IMGT-functional V segments, including TRBV6-2 and TRBV6-3, could not be distinguished by the 87-base-pair reads and were therefore excluded. Immune exposure information for the cohort was limited to CMV serostatus. At a false discovery rate of 0.05, a later analysis linked 16,000 or so TCR beta sequences to specific HLA alleles. A further reported finding was that TCR beta sequences accurately predicted the HLA-A and HLA-B alleles for most subjects in the first cohort. Only TCR beta chains were sequenced in this cohort, and the absence of alpha or paired-chain data limited detectable features. A group of highly shared sequence variants was considered likely to be a technical artifact of the sequencing pipeline. In a later analysis, HLA-associated TCR beta chains were found to be more clonally expanded and to have lower generation probabilities than equally common non-associated chains. Roughly uniform sequencing depth across donors was assumed in presence/absence analyses, although this assumption may not hold. The classifier was reported to diagnose cytomegalovirus status with high specificity and sensitivity in both the original cohort and the validation cohort. Assigning TCR associations to individual alleles was difficult when HLA alleles, especially DR and DQ, strongly co-occurred. The study listed 150 to 200 TCR beta chains as associated with cytomegalovirus. According to a later analysis, parvovirus B19, influenza, CMV and Epstein-Barr virus appeared linked to several top co-occurrence clusters. Three of the identified cytomegalovirus-associated TCR beta chains were confirmed in vitro to be specific for cytomegalovirus antigens. In a later genetic analysis, a missense DCLRE1C variant was associated with V-gene and J-gene trimming of TCR beta chains, and the association was replicated in an independent cohort. The authors suggested that the approach could potentially be extended to other disease states and immunological phenotypes. Linkage disequilibrium might explain the correlated functional status among segregating V segments, but an unknown experimental factor could not be excluded.

The sequence joins TRBV11-3 to TRBJ1-1; TRBD1 might be the D gene, on 6 matching bases. The sequencing input was PBMCs. This sequence was found in a man aged 35-49 years in good health and CMV-seronegative. CDR3 reads: CASSSRDMMNTEAFF. Read as DNA, the sequence is TGTGCCAGCAGCTCCCGGGACATGATGAACACTGAAGCTTTCTTT.